A single sample gave rise to the 30 T cell receptor beta chains below, sequenced in a study of patients and donors after allogeneic stem cell transplantation. TCRdb reanalysed the RT-PCR reads using MiXCR and keeps one entry per CDR3 protein. The data contain about 960,000 distinct CDR3 sequences, more than 15% of them seen just once; the ten biggest clones take up roughly 6%. The sample comprised blood, either unsorted or a sorted T cell fraction (not recorded which). The source of these receptors is a human donor who was either an allogeneic HSCT recipient or a stem cell or donor lymphocyte infusion donor (not recorded which). It is not recorded whose cells these are; they may come from a transplant donor.

The table lists this clonotype with a few counts. The gene calls are TRBV4-1 and TRBJ2-7; possibly TRBD1 or TRBD2 for D (5 bases each). The germline gives CDR1 MGHRA, CDR2 YSYEKL. CDR3 size: 17 residues. V shed 4 bases and J shed 7 bases, with 26 bases lying between them. For the CDR3, the DNA is TGCGCCAGCAGCCTACCCACCGGTGGGGCGGATAAGCGGGAGCAGTACTTC. This codes for CASSLPTGGADKREQYF.

CDR3 DNA: TGTGCCATCAGTGGAGGGGATGCGGATAATTCACCCCTCCACTTT. Residues: CAISGGDADNSPLHF. The V and J genes are TRBV10-3 and TRBJ1-6, with D possibly being TRBD1 (5 bases). Germline CDR1 and CDR2: ENHRY and SYGVKD. V was pared by 4 bases and J by 5 bases, with 12 bases between. CDR3 length equals 15 residues.

At least ten counts were recorded for this clonotype. This chain links TRBV5-6 with TRBJ1-5, with D unclear. V was trimmed by 7 bases and J by 0 bases, leaving 11 bases between them. This CDR3 region has 14 residues. CDR1 is SGHDT and CDR2 is YYEEEE in the germline V gene. The CDR3 DNA reads TGTGCCAGCGGTGAGAGGGATAGCAATCAGCCCCAGCATTTT. It codes for CASGERDSNQPQHF.

The chain is built from TRBV9 and TRBJ1-2; D might be TRBD1 (5 bases). V lost 1 base, J lost 6 bases, and 7 bases lay in between. The CDR3 loop spans 12 amino acids. The germline gives CDR1 SGDLS, CDR2 YYNGEE. DNA of the CDR3: TGTGCCAGCAGCGTACCGGGGGATGGCTACACCTTC. Encoded protein: CASSVPGDGYTF.

This clonotype was seen at least ten times. The chain uses TRBV20-1 and TRBJ1-1; D is undetermined. The germline CDR1 and CDR2 sequences are DFQATT and SNEGSKA (reference sequence). This CDR3 spans 15 amino acids. The V gene lost 6 bases and the J gene lost 0 bases, with 17 bases spanning the gap. CDR3 region: CSAHGGVGMNTEAFF. As DNA, the CDR3 is TGCAGTGCCCACGGTGGGGTGGGAATGAACACTGAAGCTTTCTTT.

The chain recombines TRBV24-1 with TRBJ2-1; the match to TRBD2 covers 11 bases. V shed 3 bases, J shed 2 bases, and the junction held 2 bases outside the gene matches. Germline assignment: CDR1 KGHDR and CDR2 SFDVKD. There are 16 residues in the CDR3. The CDR3 here is CATSDAGLAAYNEQFF. The CDR3 DNA reads TGTGCCACCAGTGATGCGGGACTAGCGGCCTACAATGAGCAGTTCTTC.

Written as DNA, the CDR3 is TGTGCCAGCAGCGTAGCTAGCGGAGGTGGGTTAGGAAACATTCAGTACTTC. It yields the protein CASSVASGGGLGNIQYF. The V gene is TRBV9, the J gene TRBJ2-4, with 7 bases that match TRBD2. The germline gives CDR1 SGDLS, CDR2 YYNGEE. The CDR3 is 17 residues long. The trim removed 0 bases at V and 6 bases at J, leaving 12 bases unmatched.

This clonotype was counted a few times. The chain uses TRBV13 and TRBJ2-2; D is perhaps TRBD1 (5 bases). The germline CDR1 and CDR2 sequences are PRHDT and FYEKMQ (reference sequence). The CDR3 is made up of 18 amino acids. Trimming took 3 bases from V and 0 from J, leaving 17 bases between them. The CDR3 DNA is TGTGCCAGCAGCTTTGGGGCAGGACCTAACCCGAACACCGGGGAGCTGTTTTTT. Its protein product is CASSFGAGPNPNTGELFF.

The rearrangement links TRBV4-2 to TRBJ2-3; tentative D call: TRBD2 (6 bases). The CDR3 consists of 16 residues. V dropped 0 bases and J dropped 4 bases, with 14 bases sitting between them. Germline V gene lookup returns CDR1 LGHNA and CDR2 YNFKEQ. The CDR3 DNA sequence: TGTGCCAGCAGCCAAGATGGTCCGGGAGATGCAGATACGCAGTATTTT. Translating gives CASSQDGPGDADTQYF.

This clonotype was detected a few times. The chain carries TRBV4-3 and TRBJ2-2; D possibly corresponds to TRBD1 (5 bases). CDR3 length equals 15 residues. Germline V lookup: CDR1 LGHNA, CDR2 YSLEER. V was trimmed by 1 base and J by 6 bases, leaving 12 bases between them. The CDR3 loop reads CASSQGIQGPGELFF. The CDR3, as DNA: TGCGCCAGCAGCCAAGGGATCCAGGGTCCCGGGGAGCTGTTTTTT.

Ten or more counts support this clonotype. The CDR3 sequence is CSARDSRGGRPYNEQFF. CDR3 coding DNA: TGCAGTGCTAGAGATTCAAGGGGGGGCCGACCCTACAATGAGCAGTTCTTC. The rearrangement links TRBV20-1 to TRBJ2-1; D is perhaps TRBD2 (7 bases). Germline V gene sequence: CDR1 DFQATT, CDR2 SNEGSKA (reference sequence). V was pared by 0 bases and J by 2 bases, with 17 bases between. The CDR3 loop spans 17 amino acids.

The chain uses TRBV5-5 and TRBJ2-7; D is perhaps TRBD1 (6 bases). CDR3 length: 16 residues. The V gene's germline CDR1 is SGHKS and CDR2 YYEKEE (reference sequence). The germline V and J ends were trimmed by 4 bases and 3 bases, with 20 bases remaining between them. CDR3 sequence reads: CASSERGTVPSYEQYF. In DNA, the CDR3 is TGTGCCAGCAGCGAAAGGGGGACCGTTCCTAGCTACGAGCAGTACTTC.

This clonotype turned up a few times. This chain uses TRBV27 with TRBJ2-1; D is unclear. V was trimmed by 0 bases and J by 7 bases, leaving 10 bases between them. CDR3 length: 14 amino acids. The germline V gene encodes CDR1 MNHEY and CDR2 SMNVEV (reference sequence). As DNA, the CDR3 is TGTGCCAGCAGTTTATCGAAAAGATTAAATGAGCAGTTCTTC. Its protein is CASSLSKRLNEQFF.

The chain uses TRBV7-2 and TRBJ2-7, with D perhaps TRBD2 (6 bases). The ends were cut back, 3 bases at V and 7 bases at J, with 16 bases in the middle. The CDR3 runs to 14 residues. Germline CDR1 is SGHTA and CDR2 is FQGNSA. The DNA for the CDR3 is TGTGCCAGCAGCTTGGAGGGAGCCCCACGAGAGCAGTACTTC. Encoded protein: CASSLEGAPREQYF.

This clonotype was counted only a few times. V gene TRBV27 combines with J gene TRBJ2-1, with D possibly TRBD2 on 5 matching bases. This CDR3 spans 14 amino acids. CDR1 MNHEY and CDR2 SMNVEV come from the germline V gene (reference sequence). Trimming took off 6 bases at V and 9 bases at J, with 18 bases between the two ends. The CDR3 is CASSTGKGYSEQFF. The DNA for the CDR3 is TGTGCCAGCAGCACCGGGAAAGGATATAGTGAGCAGTTCTTC.

This chain uses TRBV4-2 with TRBJ1-2; D unresolved. Germline V gene sequence: CDR1 LGHNA, CDR2 YNFKEQ. The CDR3 length is 16 residues. Trimming removed 0 bases at V and 3 bases at J, with 14 bases between. Here the CDR3 reads CASSQENVRVDYGYTF. For the CDR3, the DNA is TGTGCCAGCAGCCAAGAAAACGTGAGGGTGGACTATGGCTACACCTTC.

This clonotype was counted between two and nine times. V and J are TRBV12-3 or TRBV12-4 and TRBJ2-2, with 7 bases lining up with TRBD2. Losses at the gene ends were 5 bases for V and 6 bases for J; bases not matched to a gene: 9. This CDR3 has 15 residues. CDR3 region: CASSQQSGVAGELFF. In DNA, the CDR3 is TGTGCCAGCAGTCAACAGAGCGGGGTCGCCGGGGAGCTGTTTTTT.

The chain combines TRBV25-1 with TRBJ1-2; D unclear. Germline CDR1 MGHDK, CDR2 SYGVNS. The V end was cut by 3 bases, the J end by 0 bases, with 8 bases between. The CDR3 is made up of 14 amino acids. CDR3 loop: CASSDWEANYGYTF. CDR3 coding DNA: TGTGCCAGCAGTGACTGGGAAGCTAACTATGGCTACACCTTC.

This clonotype showed up just a few times. The V call is TRBV2, the J call TRBJ2-2; D is unresolved. In germline, CDR1 is SNHLY, CDR2 FYNNEI. This CDR3 has 14 residues. Trimming pared 7 bases from V and 0 bases from J, leaving 9 bases between. CDR3 sequence reads: CASKAYPNTGELFF. CDR3 DNA sequence: TGTGCCAGCAAGGCATACCCGAACACCGGGGAGCTGTTTTTT.

The rearrangement joins TRBV9 to TRBJ2-5, with 8 bases identical to TRBD1. This CDR3 contains 14 residues. Per germline, CDR1 SGDLS and CDR2 YYNGEE. The V and J ends lost 5 bases and 5 bases, in that order; junction bases with no gene match: 8. The CDR3 DNA sequence: TGTGCCAGCAGTATTCAGGGGGCGGCTGAGACCCAGTACTTC. This encodes CASSIQGAAETQYF.

The chain has TRBV4-2 and TRBJ2-7; D is ambiguous. Germline V gives CDR1 LGHNA, CDR2 YNFKEQ. The length of the CDR3 is 18 residues. The V end lost 0 bases, the J end lost 2 bases, and 20 bases lay between the germline ends. CDR3 coding DNA: TGTGCCAGCAGCCAAGAAGGGCAATTTTCGGACCCAACCTACGAGCAGTACTTC. Its translation is CASSQEGQFSDPTYEQYF.

V is TRBV29-1 and J is TRBJ2-1; 7 bases fit TRBD2. With 1 base clipped from V and 2 bases from J, the junction kept 14 bases outside the gene matches. Germline CDR1 and CDR2: SQVTM and ANQGSEA. The CDR3 spans 18 residues. CDR3 nucleotide sequence: TGCAGCGTTGAAGGTGGGAGGGCTAGGGCGGTTACCTACAATGAGCAGTTCTTC. Protein product: CSVEGGRARAVTYNEQFF.

The genes are TRBV5-1 and TRBJ2-3, with D tentatively TRBD1 (5 bases). Trimming took 7 bases from V and 0 from J, leaving 12 bases between them. Germline CDR1 reads SGHRS; CDR2 reads YFSETQ. The CDR3 runs to 14 residues. The CDR3 loop reads CASEWGTSTDTQYF. The CDR3 nucleotides are TGCGCCAGCGAGTGGGGCACCAGCACAGATACGCAGTATTTT.

The rearrangement links TRBV7-9 to TRBJ2-7; the D gene is possibly TRBD1 (6 bases). The CDR3 loop spans 15 amino acids. Trimming removed 3 bases at V and 6 bases at J, with 18 bases between. The germline V gene has CDR1 SEHNR and CDR2 FQNEAQ (reference sequence). CDR3 coding DNA: TGTGCCAGCAGCTTTTTGGGGACACCATCTCGCGAGCAGTACTTC. It encodes CASSFLGTPSREQYF.

This clonotype was seen repeatedly, ten times or more. The chain is built from TRBV24-1 and TRBJ1-5; D uncertain. V was pared by 0 bases and J by 6 bases, with 2 bases between. CDR1 and CDR2 (germline): KGHDR, SFDVKD. This CDR3 has 12 amino acids. The CDR3 sequence is CATSDLGQPQHF. CDR3 nucleotides: TGTGCCACCAGTGATTTGGGTCAGCCCCAGCATTTT.

The chain uses TRBV7-2 and TRBJ2-2; 8 nucleotides match TRBD2. Germline V gene data show CDR1 as SGHTA and CDR2 as FQGNSA. Trimming took 1 base from V and 3 from J; bases not matched to a gene: 4. This CDR3 has 16 amino acids. The DNA of the CDR3 is TGTGCCAGCAGCTTAGGGGCGGGGGGCCACACCGGGGAGCTGTTTTTT. It codes for CASSLGAGGHTGELFF.

This clonotype occurred many times. CDR3 residues: CSAKDPSGVSYEQYF. CDR3 nucleotide sequence: TGCAGTGCTAAGGATCCTAGCGGGGTCTCCTACGAGCAGTACTTC. The V and J genes are TRBV20-1 and TRBJ2-7; 9 positions match TRBD2. CDR1 and CDR2 (germline): DFQATT, SNEGSKA (reference sequence). The CDR3 covers 15 residues. J gave up 0 bases and V 4 bases, and 7 bases lay outside the gene matches.

The chain couples TRBV6-1 to TRBJ2-2; the match to TRBD2 covers 12 bases. V lost 6 bases to trimming and J lost 5 bases; unmatched junction nucleotides: 7. The CDR3 contains 16 residues. From germline, CDR1 is MNHNS and CDR2 SASEGT. The CDR3 DNA is TGTGCCAGCAGCCGACCTAGCGGGGGGGCAACCGGGGAGCTGTTTTTT. This gives the protein CASSRPSGGATGELFF.

This clonotype was counted at least ten times. The rearrangement uses TRBV12-3 or TRBV12-4 and TRBJ1-1; D not certain. Trimming pared 6 bases from V and 1 base from J, leaving 15 bases between. The CDR3 contains 15 residues. The DNA of the CDR3 is TGTGCCAGCAGACAAAGACCGCCCCCGAACACTGAAGCTTTCTTT. It yields the protein CASRQRPPPNTEAFF.

This clonotype was recorded a few times. This rearrangement joins TRBV7-9 to TRBJ1-4; maybe TRBD1 (5 bases). The germline gives CDR1 SEHNR, CDR2 FQNEAQ (reference sequence). CDR3 length equals 17 residues. Trimming shortened V by 4 bases and J by 0 bases, and 15 bases separated the two germline ends. The CDR3 loop reads CASSWRVGESTNEKLFF. In DNA, the CDR3 is TGTGCCAGCAGCTGGCGAGTGGGGGAGTCAACTAATGAAAAACTGTTTTTT.